The 2 T cell receptor beta chains in this list originate from one sample, sequenced in a study of shared clonotypes between healthy human individuals. Naive CD8 isolation took CD45RO-negative cells positively selected for CCR7 and excluded terminally differentiated effector memory CD45RA+ cells. Sequencing was performed with immunoSEQ multiplex PCR; in TCRdb, only in-frame clones are kept and a portion is missing. The sample lists 2 million to 2.5 million clones, approximately 95% occurring once. Sequencing used naive CD8+ T cells sorted from blood. The source is a man aged 18 to 30 in good health.

The chain is built from TRBV20-1 and TRBJ2-7; 7 bases match TRBD2. This CDR3 has 11 residues. Germline V gene data show CDR1 as DFQATT and CDR2 as SNEGSKA (reference sequence). J was trimmed by 6 bases and V by 4 bases; bases with no gene match: 3. As DNA, the CDR3 is TGCAGTGCTAAGCGGGGAGGCGAGCAGTACTTC. Translated, it gives CSAKRGGEQYF.

The chain combines TRBV15 with TRBJ2-3, with 7 nucleotides matching TRBD2. CDR3 length equals 18 residues. Per germline, CDR1 LNHNV and CDR2 YYDKDF (reference sequence). The J segment lost 1 base and the V segment lost 0 bases, leaving 10 bases of the junction unmatched. The CDR3 spells CATSRDQAGPEGTDTQYF. The CDR3 coding sequence is TGTGCCACCAGCAGAGATCAAGCGGGGCCAGAGGGCACAGATACGCAGTATTTT.